These 3 T cell receptor beta chains originate from one sample sequenced in a study of cytomegalovirus exposure and HLA in healthy donors. TCRdb keeps only in-frame clones here, not all; method: immunoSEQ multiplex PCR. This table has roughly 130,000 clones, 90% appearing once. The sequenced sample consisted of PBMCs. These receptors all come from a woman in her thirties in good health and CMV-seropositive.

The chain couples TRBV9 to TRBJ1-2; 11 nucleotides align to TRBD1. The junction had 5 bases not matched to a gene; V was cut back by 4 bases and J by 3 bases. This CDR3 is 15 amino acids long. Per germline, CDR1 SGDLS and CDR2 YYNGEE. CDR3 residues: CASSPWTGGDYGYTF. The CDR3 DNA follows: TGTGCCAGCAGCCCTTGGACAGGGGGCGACTATGGCTACACCTTC.

The chain is built from TRBV5-1 and TRBJ2-3, with D perhaps matching TRBD1 (6 bases). Looked up from germline, CDR1 is SGHRS and CDR2 is YFSETQ. With 4 bases removed from V and 0 bases from J, the gap between germline ends came to 18 bases. The CDR3 spans 17 residues. The DNA for the CDR3 is TGCGCCAGCAGCCCCCGCGGACAGATTCAAAGCACAGATACGCAGTATTTT. Encoded protein: CASSPRGQIQSTDTQYF.

This chain links TRBV19 with TRBJ2-2; tentatively, D is TRBD2 (5 bases). This CDR3 contains 14 residues. The germline CDR1 and CDR2 sequences are LNHDA and SQIVND (reference sequence). Trimming took off 6 bases at V and 2 bases at J, with 10 bases between the two ends. CDR3 residues: CASSSGPNTGELFF. For the CDR3, the DNA is TGTGCCAGTAGCAGCGGCCCCAACACCGGGGAGCTGTTTTTT. The full variable domain, completed using reference TRBV19 and TRBJ2-2, is DGGITQSPKYLFRKEGQNVTLSCEQNLNHDAMYWYRQDPGQGLRLIYYSQIVNDFQKGDIAEGYSVSREKKESFPLTVTSAQKNPTAFYLCASSSGPNTGELFFGEGSRLTVL.